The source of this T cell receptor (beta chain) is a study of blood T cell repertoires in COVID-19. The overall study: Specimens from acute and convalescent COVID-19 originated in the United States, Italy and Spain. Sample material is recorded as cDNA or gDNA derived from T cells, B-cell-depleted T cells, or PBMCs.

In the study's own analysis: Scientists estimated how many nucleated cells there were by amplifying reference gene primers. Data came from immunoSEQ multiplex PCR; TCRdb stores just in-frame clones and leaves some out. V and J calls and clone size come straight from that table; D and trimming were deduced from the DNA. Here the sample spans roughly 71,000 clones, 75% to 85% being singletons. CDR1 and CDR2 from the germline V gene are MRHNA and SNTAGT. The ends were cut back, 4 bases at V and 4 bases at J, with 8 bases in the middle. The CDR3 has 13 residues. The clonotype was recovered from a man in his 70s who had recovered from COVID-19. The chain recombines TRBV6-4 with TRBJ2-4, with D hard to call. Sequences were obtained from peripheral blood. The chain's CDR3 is CASSVMQKNIQYF. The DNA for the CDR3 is TGTGCCAGCAGTGTAATGCAGAAAAACATTCAGTACTTC.